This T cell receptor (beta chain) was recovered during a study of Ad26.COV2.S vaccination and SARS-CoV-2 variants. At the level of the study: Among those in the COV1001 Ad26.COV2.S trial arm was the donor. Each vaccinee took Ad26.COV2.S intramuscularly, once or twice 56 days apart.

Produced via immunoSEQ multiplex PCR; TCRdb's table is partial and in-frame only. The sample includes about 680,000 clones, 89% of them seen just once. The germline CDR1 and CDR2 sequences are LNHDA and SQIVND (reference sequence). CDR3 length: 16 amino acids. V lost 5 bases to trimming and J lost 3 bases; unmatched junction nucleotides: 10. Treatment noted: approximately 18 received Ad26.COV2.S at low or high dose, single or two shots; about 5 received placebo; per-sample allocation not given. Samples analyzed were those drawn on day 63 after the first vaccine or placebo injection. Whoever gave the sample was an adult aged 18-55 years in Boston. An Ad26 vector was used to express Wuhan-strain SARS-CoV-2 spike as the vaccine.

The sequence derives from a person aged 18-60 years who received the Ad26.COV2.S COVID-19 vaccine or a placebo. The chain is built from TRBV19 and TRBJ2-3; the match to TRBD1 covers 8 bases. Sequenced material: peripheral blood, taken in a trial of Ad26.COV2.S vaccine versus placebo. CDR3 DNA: TGTGCCAGTAGTCAACAGACAGGGGCGTCGACAGATACGCAGTATTTT. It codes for CASSQQTGASTDTQYF.